This TCR beta chain was recorded in a study of cytomegalovirus exposure and HLA in healthy donors. These donors counted as nominally healthy when sampled, but unrecorded immune exposures were likely. As regards this clone: What it recognizes is unknown.

The PCR made use of 60 Vbeta and 13 Jbeta primers. Original analysis: In a later analysis, approximately 80 million unique TCR beta chains included roughly 11 million shared by two or more donors. Clones were sequenced by immunoSEQ multiplex PCR, and TCRdb holds only the in-frame ones, with some missing. The DNA gave D and trimming, while V, J and clone size come from that table. This table has tens of thousands of clones, 65% to 85% appearing once. The germline CDR1 and CDR2 sequences are SGHRS and YFSETQ. CDR3 length: 15 amino acids. Trimming at V came to 1 base and at J to 6 bases, leaving 4 bases not matched to a gene. Findings and caveats of the study: Some TCR beta chains (over 150 of them) were listed as cytomegalovirus-associated.

The chain combines TRBV5-1 with TRBJ1-6; TRBD1 matches 7 bases. This TCR was sampled from a man aged 25 to 40 in good health and CMV-seronegative. Input material: PBMCs. CDR3 amino acids: CASSLTGQINSPLHF. In DNA, the CDR3 is TGCGCCAGCAGCTTGACGGGACAGATTAATTCACCCCTCCACTTT.